The clone carrying this T cell receptor (beta chain) showed up just a few times. In the original analysis: Counts of nucleated cells, estimated from reference gene primer amplification, were obtained. Profiled with immunoSEQ multiplex PCR; TCRdb holds only in-frame clones, not every one. V, J and clone size are those of that table, while D and trimming were read from the DNA. This table holds just under 350,000 clones, around 80% found once. These data originate in a study of blood T cell repertoires in COVID-19. This CDR3 spans 14 amino acids. Trimming removed 5 bases from V and 4 bases from J, with 9 bases in between. CDR1 is LNHDA, CDR2 SQIVND, per germline (reference sequence).

The specimen sequenced was peripheral blood. This receptor was taken from a man aged 25 to 45 with active or convalescent COVID-19. This chain links TRBV19 with TRBJ1-6, with unresolved D. DNA of the CDR3: TGTGCCAGTAGTCCAAGGAGTTATAATTCACCCCTCCACTTT. Residues: CASSPRSYNSPLHF.